One and the same sample provided the 28 T cell receptor beta chains below, sequenced in a study of neurological immune-mediated disorders (dated by TCRdb to between 2019 and 2020). The method behind the library was 5' RACE. Sequencing was performed on an Illumina HiSeq 2500. TCRdb handled the public reads itself, with Q25 trimming in fastp and clone calling in MiXCR, and kept productive beta chains. Rows are unified per CDR3 protein, each entry keeping the most common DNA and genes. The sample table lists about 55,000 distinct CDR3 sequences, 3% to 4% of them with a count of one. Around 2% of the sample is in the top ten clones. Sequenced material: CD4+ T cells from blood. The receptors here all came from a woman between 35 and 50 years old with multiple sclerosis.

This clonotype occurred many times. This chain links TRBV19 with TRBJ1-1; D is ambiguous. V dropped 2 bases and J dropped 4 bases, with 11 bases sitting between them. The CDR3 is made up of 14 amino acids. Germline V gene data show CDR1 as LNHDA and CDR2 as SQIVND (reference sequence). In DNA, the CDR3 is TGTGCCAGTAGTATAATACGCGAGAGCACTGAAGCTTTCTTT. Residues: CASSIIRESTEAFF.

This clonotype came up many times. The chain links TRBV5-4 to TRBJ1-1; D is possibly TRBD1 (6 bases). The ends were cut back, 4 bases at V and 5 bases at J, with 15 bases in the middle. The CDR3 runs 14 residues. The germline gives CDR1 SGHNT, CDR2 YYREEE (reference sequence). This chain's CDR3 is CASSRGGGATEAFF. The CDR3 region has the DNA TGTGCCAGCAGCCGGGGGGGGGGCGCGACTGAAGCTTTCTTT.

This clonotype was seen at least ten times. The chain employs TRBV10-3 and TRBJ2-7, with no clear D. The CDR3 is 14 amino acids. V was cut by 2 bases and J by 1 base, with 9 bases left in between. Germline V gene sequence: CDR1 ENHRY, CDR2 SYGVKD. CDR3: CAISEGRISYEQYF. The CDR3, as DNA: TGTGCCATCAGTGAGGGCAGGATTTCCTACGAGCAGTACTTC.

Ten or more counts support this clonotype. The chain uses TRBV7-9 and TRBJ2-3; the D is unclear. Trimming left V 3 bases short and J 1 base short, with 8 bases between. The CDR3 is made up of 14 amino acids. Germline values: CDR1 SEHNR, CDR2 FQNEAQ (reference sequence). In DNA, the CDR3 is TGTGCCAGCAGCTTTGACTTCCGCACAGATACGCAGTATTTT. Its translation is CASSFDFRTDTQYF.

In this sample, this clonotype turned up many times. The chain joins TRBV18 to TRBJ1-1, with D hard to call. CDR3 size: 15 residues. Deletions cut 0 bases from V and 1 base from J, with 9 bases between. Germline V gives CDR1 KGHSH, CDR2 LQKENI. The CDR3 is CASSPPSEKNTEAFF. DNA of the CDR3: TGTGCCAGCTCACCACCGTCAGAGAAGAACACTGAAGCTTTCTTT.

This clonotype was seen many times. The chain is built from TRBV29-1 and TRBJ2-5; D is uncertain. The ends were cut back, 4 bases at V and 7 bases at J, with 10 bases in the middle. Germline V gene lookup returns CDR1 SQVTM and CDR2 ANQGSEA. The CDR3 is made up of 11 amino acids. This chain's CDR3 is CSVGPLGTQYF. The CDR3 DNA reads as TGCAGCGTTGGACCTCTCGGGACCCAGTACTTC. Variable domain in full (rest from reference TRBV29-1 and TRBJ2-5): SAVISQKPSRDICQRGTSLTIQCQVDSQVTMMFWYRQQPGQSLTLIATANQGSEATYESGFVIDKFPISRPNLTFSTLTVSNMSPEDSSIYLCSVGPLGTQYFGPGTRLLVL.

This clonotype was detected ten times or more. The chain links TRBV9 to TRBJ1-1; 10 bases align to TRBD1. The CDR3 consists of 15 residues. V dropped 4 bases and J dropped 4; count of bases not matched to a gene: 7. Per germline, CDR1 SGDLS and CDR2 YYNGEE. Written as DNA, the CDR3 is TGTGCCAGCAGCTCGATGGACAGGGGGAGCACTGAAGCTTTCTTT. Its protein product is CASSSMDRGSTEAFF.

This clonotype occurred many times. The gene calls are TRBV6-5 and TRBJ2-7, with TRBD1 matching over 9 bases. This CDR3 spans 15 amino acids. Germline loops: CDR1 MNHEY, CDR2 SVGAGI. Trimming at V came to 5 bases and at J to 0 bases, leaving 5 bases not matched to a gene. In DNA form, the CDR3 reads TGTGCCAGCAGTCGACCGGGACAGGGCTCCTACGAGCAGTACTTC. Residues: CASSRPGQGSYEQYF.

This clonotype was recorded at least ten times. The chain links TRBV5-1 to TRBJ2-5; D gene ambiguous. Trimming left V 0 bases short and J 2 bases short, with 8 bases between. From germline, CDR1 is SGHRS and CDR2 YFSETQ. The CDR3 consists of 14 residues. The CDR3 loop is CASSLGASQETQYF. Written as DNA, the CDR3 is TGCGCCAGCAGCTTGGGGGCCTCGCAAGAGACCCAGTACTTC.

This clonotype was detected many times. The J gene is TRBJ2-1, the V gene TRBV5-6; no clear D gene. This CDR3 is 11 amino acids long. V was clipped by 4 bases and J by 5 bases, with 4 bases between them. The germline V gene encodes CDR1 SGHDT and CDR2 YYEEEE. This CDR3 reads CASSTDNEQFF. The CDR3 DNA sequence: TGTGCCAGCAGCACAGACAATGAGCAGTTCTTC.

At least ten counts were recorded for this clonotype. This chain connects TRBV10-3 to TRBJ1-2, with 10 bases identical to TRBD1. The V and J ends lost 7 bases and 8 bases, in that order; junction bases with no gene match: 7. The V gene's germline CDR1 is ENHRY and CDR2 SYGVKD. The CDR3 has 13 residues. The CDR3 nucleotides read TGTGCCATCACTCCGGGACAGGGGCGAGGCTACACCTTC. This sequence encodes CAITPGQGRGYTF.

This clonotype was seen repeatedly, ten times or more. This chain links TRBV14 with TRBJ2-5, with a tentative D call TRBD2 (6 bases). In germline, CDR1 is SGHDN, CDR2 FVKESK. The length of the CDR3 is 13 residues. V was clipped by 4 bases and J by 7 bases, with 13 bases between them. The DNA for the CDR3 is TGTGCCAGCAGCCGGGACTCCCGTTGGACCCAGTACTTC. It specifies CASSRDSRWTQYF.

This clonotype was recorded many times. J is TRBJ1-4 and V is TRBV2; D unclear. Germline CDR1 is SNHLY and CDR2 is FYNNEI. The CDR3 extends over 14 amino acids. Trimming left V 3 bases short and J 8 bases short, with 13 bases between. The CDR3 spells CASSEIRGGEKLFF. In DNA form, the CDR3 reads TGTGCCAGCAGTGAGATCCGGGGAGGCGAAAAACTGTTTTTT.

This clonotype was picked up many times. V is TRBV7-3 and J is TRBJ2-6; 10 bases map to TRBD1. There are 17 residues in the CDR3. Germline CDR1 and CDR2: SGHTA and FQGTGA. Germline trimming cut 8 bases from V and 2 bases from J; bases unmatched to any gene: 9. CDR3 loop: CASSRQGASAGANVLTF. In nucleotides, the CDR3 is TGTGCCAGCTCCCGACAGGGGGCCTCTGCTGGGGCCAACGTCCTGACTTTC.

Many counts were recorded for this clonotype. The J gene is TRBJ2-7, the V gene TRBV4-1; TRBD2 might be the D (5 bases). This CDR3 spans 14 amino acids. The ends were cut back, 4 bases at V and 7 bases at J, with 17 bases in the middle. CDR1 is MGHRA, CDR2 YSYEKL, per germline. CDR3 nucleotides: TGCGCCAGCAGCCGAAGGGAGACGATCTGGGAGCAGTACTTC. This encodes CASSRRETIWEQYF.

This clonotype came up many times. V usage is TRBV20-1 and J usage is TRBJ1-1; D unclear. The CDR3 extends over 14 amino acids. Germline V gene data show CDR1 as DFQATT and CDR2 as SNEGSKA (reference sequence). Trimming removed 6 bases from V and 9 bases from J, with 23 bases in between. In DNA, the CDR3 is TGCAGTGCCGACACTCATAAGAACGGGAAAAAAGCTTTCTTT. Translating gives CSADTHKNGKKAFF.

This clonotype occurred many times. The J gene is TRBJ1-2, the V gene TRBV20-1; D gene unclear. Germline V gene data show CDR1 as DFQATT and CDR2 as SNEGSKA (reference sequence). V was pared by 1 base and J by 2 bases, with 11 bases between. The CDR3 has 14 residues. CDR3 in DNA: TGCAGTGCTAGAGTCAGCCAAACCAACTATGGCTACACCTTC. It encodes CSARVSQTNYGYTF.

There are many counts of this clonotype. This chain joins TRBV5-1 and TRBJ2-6; D unclear. The CDR3 contains 14 residues. The V gene lost 4 bases and the J gene lost 0 bases, with 5 bases spanning the gap. The germline V gene encodes CDR1 SGHRS and CDR2 YFSETQ. CDR3 DNA: TGCGCCAGCAGCGACCCCTCTGGGGCCAACGTCCTGACTTTC. This gives the protein CASSDPSGANVLTF. The variable domain in full, completed from reference TRBV5-1 and TRBJ2-6, reads KAGVTQTPRYLIKTRGQQVTLSCSPISGHRSVSWYQQTPGQGLQFLFEYFSETQRNKGNFPGRFSGRQFSNSRSEMNVSTLELGDSALYLCASSDPSGANVLTFGAGSRLTVL.

This clonotype was recorded many times. This rearrangement joins TRBV18 to TRBJ1-3; 10 bases match TRBD1. V dropped 2 bases and J dropped 4; count of bases not matched to a gene: 5. Germline values: CDR1 KGHSH, CDR2 LQKENI. This CDR3 has 16 residues. CDR3 in amino acids: CASSPGGTGAGNTIYF. The CDR3, as DNA: TGTGCCAGCTCACCAGGAGGGACAGGGGCCGGAAACACCATATATTTT.

This clonotype was recorded at least ten times. The chain has TRBV5-1 and TRBJ1-6; the D is unclear. Germline V gene sequence: CDR1 SGHRS, CDR2 YFSETQ. CDR3 length equals 13 residues. Trimming shortened V by 4 bases and J by 6 bases, and 8 bases separated the two germline ends. CDR3 bases: TGCGCCAGCAGCCTGGAAATTAATTCACCCCTCCACTTT. It yields the protein CASSLEINSPLHF.

This clonotype was counted at least ten times. The V gene is TRBV5-5, the J gene TRBJ1-4; D perhaps matches TRBD1 (5 bases). The CDR3 length is 14 residues. V lost 3 bases and J lost 8, with 14 bases in between. Germline CDR1 and CDR2: SGHKS and YYEKEE (reference sequence). The CDR3 DNA sequence: TGTGCCAGCAGCTGGGGGGTAACAGTCGAAAAACTGTTTTTT. This sequence encodes CASSWGVTVEKLFF.

Many counts were recorded for this clonotype. The chain has TRBV5-1 and TRBJ2-7; 8 positions match TRBD1. V lost 0 bases and J lost 3; bases outside the gene matches: 5. The CDR3 sequence is 15 residues long. Germline V gives CDR1 SGHRS, CDR2 YFSETQ. The CDR3 DNA is TGCGCCAGCAGCTTGGTCTCCGGACAGGGCTACGAGCAGTACTTC. This gives the protein CASSLVSGQGYEQYF.

This clonotype was observed many times. The chain carries TRBV4-1 and TRBJ2-3; 11 bases are a match to TRBD2. Losses at the gene ends were 1 base for V and 5 bases for J; bases not matched to a gene: 8. This CDR3 has 17 residues. Germline values: CDR1 MGHRA, CDR2 YSYEKL. In nucleotides, the CDR3 is TGCGCCAGCAGCCAAGCTCACGGGACTAGCGGAAAAGATACGCAGTATTTT. Protein: CASSQAHGTSGKDTQYF.

The chain uses TRBV10-3 and TRBJ1-3; TRBD1 matches at 11 bases. CDR1 is ENHRY and CDR2 is SYGVKD in the germline V gene. This CDR3 has 16 residues. V trimming: 5 bases; J trimming: 2 bases; junction bases outside the gene matches: 5. DNA of the CDR3: TGTGCCATCAGTCCAACGGGACAGGGGGCTGGAAACACCATATATTTT. Translated: CAISPTGQGAGNTIYF.

This clonotype was found many times. The CDR3 reads CASSKSPTDLYEQYF. The CDR3 nucleotides are TGTGCCAGCAGCAAGTCCCCCACCGACCTTTACGAGCAGTACTTC. V usage is TRBV9 and J usage is TRBJ2-7; D unresolved. V lost 4 bases to trimming and J lost 4 bases, with 18 bases between them. Looked up from germline, CDR1 is SGDLS and CDR2 is YYNGEE. The CDR3 runs 15 residues.

This clonotype occurred many times. The chain has TRBV2 and TRBJ2-1, with D hard to call. CDR3 length: 14 amino acids. Trimming removed 4 bases from V and 6 bases from J, with 13 bases in between. Germline CDR1 reads SNHLY; CDR2 reads FYNNEI. The CDR3 here is CASSGQGKGNEQFF. CDR3 nucleotides: TGTGCCAGCAGTGGACAAGGGAAGGGCAATGAGCAGTTCTTC. Full variable domain (missing parts from reference TRBV2 and TRBJ2-1): EPEVTQTPSHQVTQMGQEVILRCVPISNHLYFYWYRQILGQKVEFLVSFYNNEISEKSEIFDDQFSVERPDGSNFTLKIRSTKLEDSAMYFCASSGQGKGNEQFFGPGTRLTVL.

This clonotype was recorded at least ten times. The rearrangement uses TRBV2 and TRBJ1-1, with 7 nucleotides matching TRBD1. This CDR3 is 13 amino acids long. V shed 6 bases, J shed 3 bases, and the junction held 4 bases outside the gene matches. Germline V CDR1 and CDR2: SNHLY, FYNNEI. The CDR3 DNA is TGTGCCAGCAGGGCGGGACAGTACACTGAAGCTTTCTTT. Amino acid sequence: CASRAGQYTEAFF.

This clonotype was observed at least ten times. This chain connects TRBV6-1 to TRBJ1-5; no firm D call. The CDR3 is 13 residues long. V was trimmed by 4 bases and J by 6 bases, leaving 10 bases between them. Germline V CDR1 and CDR2: MNHNS, SASEGT. CDR3 loop: CASSAHGSQPQHF. The CDR3 DNA follows: TGTGCCAGCAGTGCCCACGGAAGTCAGCCCCAGCATTTT.